The 3 T cell receptor beta chains below come from one sample, sequenced in a study of shared clonotypes between healthy human individuals. Only in-frame clones appear in the TCRdb table, and some are missing; sequencing was by immunoSEQ multiplex PCR. The repertoire includes a few million clones, approximately 93% of them detected once, and 0.3% to 0.4% sits in the top ten. Sequences were obtained from naive CD4+ T cells from PBMCs. Subset noted: CD45RA+ positively selected. These receptors originate from a man aged 18 to 30 in good health. Some clones in this sample may be carry-over from other donors' samples.

The chain carries TRBV2 and TRBJ2-7; TRBD2 might be the D (5 bases). Germline CDR1 and CDR2: SNHLY and FYNNEI. V lost 7 bases and J 3 bases, leaving 19 bases between the germline ends. The CDR3 covers 15 residues. CDR3 coding DNA: TGTGCCAGCAACCCTGGGCGAGGACTTAGCTACGAGCAGTACTTC. Amino acids: CASNPGRGLSYEQYF.

The V gene is TRBV27, the J gene TRBJ1-4; possibly TRBD1 for D (5 bases). The V gene's germline CDR1 is MNHEY and CDR2 SMNVEV (reference sequence). V lost 2 bases, J lost 11 bases, and 15 bases lay in between. The CDR3 runs 14 residues. The CDR3 DNA is TGTGCCAGCAGTTTAGTGCCCCAGGGTGGGAAACTGTTTTTT. It translates to CASSLVPQGGKLFF. The full variable domain, rest sourced from reference TRBV27 and TRBJ1-4, is EAQVTQNPRYLITVTGKKLTVTCSQNMNHEYMSWYRQDPGLGLRQIYYSMNVEVTDKGDVPEGYKVSRKEKRNFPLILESPSPNQTSLYFCASSLVPQGGKLFFGSGTQLSVL.

This chain uses TRBV19 with TRBJ2-4; weak D call: TRBD1 (6 bases). This CDR3 spans 13 amino acids. Germline lookup yields CDR1 LNHDA and CDR2 SQIVND (reference sequence). V lost 8 bases, J lost 1 base, and 9 bases lay in between. CDR3: CASGGGAKNIQYF. The CDR3 region has the DNA TGTGCCAGTGGGGGCGGTGCCAAAAACATTCAGTACTTC.